A selection of T cell receptor beta chains follows, all from one sample in a study of blood T cell repertoires in COVID-19. Some clones are missing from TCRdb's copy, which holds only in-frame ones; the method was immunoSEQ multiplex PCR. The table shows about 370,000 clones, with more than 80% occurring only once. Sequenced: peripheral blood. Receptor source: a woman aged 25 to 39 with COVID-19, enrolled during active disease. CDR3s include the opening cysteine and the closing phenylalanine or tryptophan. D genes are given only for firm matches. A clone size is listed for some rows: how often the clone was seen (once, few, many), or a class if it is expanded.

j_call: TRBJ1-3
v_call: TRBV15
d_call: .
clone_size: .
cdr3_length: 15
cdr3_nt: TGTGCCACCAGCAGAGATGGAGGGTTTGGAAACACCATATATTTT
cdr3_aa: CATSRDGGFGNTIYF

j_call: TRBJ1-1
v_call: TRBV19
d_call: TRBD1
clone_size: .
cdr3_length: 13
cdr3_nt: TGTGCCAGTAGTGCCTCGACAGGGGGTGTAGCTTTCTTT
cdr3_aa: CASSASTGGVAFF

j_call: TRBJ1-4
v_call: TRBV4-2
d_call: .
clone_size: .
cdr3_length: 16
cdr3_nt: TGTGCCAGCAGCAAAAGACAGGCAACAACTAATGAAAAACTGTTTTTT
cdr3_aa: CASSKRQATTNEKLFF

j_call: TRBJ1-4
v_call: TRBV30
d_call: TRBD1
clone_size: .
cdr3_length: 14
cdr3_nt: TGTGCCTGGGGCAGGGGGCAGTGGGGTGAAAAACTGTTTTTT
cdr3_aa: CAWGRGQWGEKLFF

j_call: TRBJ1-2
v_call: TRBV27
d_call: .
clone_size: .
cdr3_length: 13
cdr3_nt: TGTGCCAGCAGCCAAGACGGAGCCTATGGCTACACCTTC
cdr3_aa: CASSQDGAYGYTF

j_call: TRBJ2-3
v_call: TRBV27
d_call: .
clone_size: .
cdr3_length: 15
cdr3_nt: TGTGCCAGCAGCCCTCGCGGCAGGGTCACAGATACGCAGTATTTT
cdr3_aa: CASSPRGRVTDTQYF

j_call: TRBJ1-2
v_call: TRBV4-2
d_call: TRBD1
clone_size: few
cdr3_length: 16
cdr3_nt: TGTGCCAGCAGCCAAGATGATGAGACAGGGGTGAGAGGCTACACCTTC
cdr3_aa: CASSQDDETGVRGYTF

j_call: TRBJ1-3
v_call: TRBV11-3
d_call: .
clone_size: once
cdr3_length: 14
cdr3_nt: TGTGCCAGCAGCTCCTGGGGCTTTGGAAACACCATATATTTT
cdr3_aa: CASSSWGFGNTIYF

j_call: TRBJ1-6
v_call: TRBV19
d_call: TRBD1
clone_size: few
cdr3_length: 15
cdr3_nt: TGTGCCAGTAGGGGATCTGGACAGGGACGATCACCCCTCCACTTT
cdr3_aa: CASRGSGQGRSPLHF

j_call: TRBJ1-2
v_call: TRBV15
d_call: .
clone_size: .
cdr3_length: 14
cdr3_nt: TGTGCCACCAGCAGAGATTTGACAGGACATGGCTACACCTTC
cdr3_aa: CATSRDLTGHGYTF

j_call: TRBJ2-1
v_call: TRBV5-8
d_call: .
clone_size: .
cdr3_length: 14
cdr3_nt: TGTGCCAGCAGCTTGGGACTATGGGGCAATGAGCAGTTCTTC
cdr3_aa: CASSLGLWGNEQFF

j_call: TRBJ1-2
v_call: TRBV4-3
d_call: .
clone_size: .
cdr3_length: 16
cdr3_nt: TGCGCCAGCAGCCAGGATACTCTATGGGGCCTTGACGGCTACACCTTC
cdr3_aa: CASSQDTLWGLDGYTF

j_call: TRBJ2-7
v_call: TRBV21-1
d_call: .
clone_size: .
cdr3_length: 12
cdr3_nt: TGTGCCAGCAGCACCGGTCCCTACGAGCAGTACTTC
cdr3_aa: CASSTGPYEQYF

j_call: TRBJ2-3
v_call: TRBV15
d_call: .
clone_size: .
cdr3_length: 16
cdr3_nt: TGTGCCACCAGCAGAGCTAGGACAGCCAGCACAGATACGCAGTATTTT
cdr3_aa: CATSRARTASTDTQYF

j_call: TRBJ2-3
v_call: TRBV7-9
d_call: TRBD2
clone_size: .
cdr3_length: 15
cdr3_nt: TGTGCCAGCAGCTCTAGCGGGAGTGGCACAGATACGCAGTATTTT
cdr3_aa: CASSSSGSGTDTQYF

j_call: TRBJ2-2
v_call: TRBV7-9
d_call: .
clone_size: .
cdr3_length: 13
cdr3_nt: TGTGCCAGCAGGAGTCCCAACACCGGGGAGCTGTTTTTT
cdr3_aa: CASRSPNTGELFF

j_call: TRBJ2-1
v_call: TRBV7-2
d_call: TRBD2
clone_size: .
cdr3_length: 12
cdr3_nt: TGTGCCAGCAGCTTATTTAGCGGGGAGCAGTTCTTC
cdr3_aa: CASSLFSGEQFF

j_call: TRBJ1-1
v_call: TRBV19
d_call: TRBD1
clone_size: .
cdr3_length: 16
cdr3_nt: TGTGCCAGTAGTACCCACAGGGGCGTGCGAAACACTGAAGCTTTCTTT
cdr3_aa: CASSTHRGVRNTEAFF

j_call: TRBJ1-4
v_call: TRBV27
d_call: TRBD1
clone_size: once
cdr3_length: 16
cdr3_nt: TGTGCCAGCAGTCTCAGGGGACGGACAGGGCGGGAAAAACTGTTTTTT
cdr3_aa: CASSLRGRTGREKLFF

j_call: TRBJ2-4
v_call: TRBV9
d_call: TRBD2
clone_size: .
cdr3_length: 14
cdr3_nt: TGTGCCAGCGGCGGGGGTAAGGGAGGGGACATTCAGTACTTC
cdr3_aa: CASGGGKGGDIQYF

j_call: TRBJ1-1
v_call: TRBV5-4
d_call: .
clone_size: .
cdr3_length: 13
cdr3_nt: TGTGCCAGCAGCTTTTCCCGTAACACTGAAGCTTTCTTT
cdr3_aa: CASSFSRNTEAFF

j_call: TRBJ1-1
v_call: TRBV9
d_call: .
clone_size: few
cdr3_length: 14
cdr3_nt: TGTGCCAGCAGCGTAGCTACAGGGAGAACTGAAGCTTTCTTT
cdr3_aa: CASSVATGRTEAFF

j_call: TRBJ2-7
v_call: TRBV9
d_call: TRBD2
clone_size: .
cdr3_length: 15
cdr3_nt: TGTGCCAGCAGCGTAGAAAGCGGGGGGGCCCACGAGCAGTACTTC
cdr3_aa: CASSVESGGAHEQYF

j_call: TRBJ1-1
v_call: TRBV7-2
d_call: .
clone_size: few
cdr3_length: 13
cdr3_nt: TGTGCCAGCAGCTTATCCCCAGGGACTGAAGCTTTCTTT
cdr3_aa: CASSLSPGTEAFF

j_call: TRBJ1-5
v_call: TRBV27
d_call: .
clone_size: .
cdr3_length: 13
cdr3_nt: TGTGCCAGCAGTTTCGGGGGTGGTCAGCCCCAGCATTTT
cdr3_aa: CASSFGGGQPQHF

j_call: TRBJ2-3
v_call: TRBV28
d_call: TRBD2
clone_size: once
cdr3_length: 17
cdr3_nt: TGTGCCAGCAGCCGTCTTACTAGCGGGGGGCCGGGAGATACGCAGTATTTT
cdr3_aa: CASSRLTSGGPGDTQYF

j_call: TRBJ1-5
v_call: TRBV28
d_call: .
clone_size: .
cdr3_length: 15
cdr3_nt: TGTGCCAGCAGTTTATCGAGCAGGAGGAATCAGCCCCAGCATTTT
cdr3_aa: CASSLSSRRNQPQHF

j_call: TRBJ1-2
v_call: TRBV3-1/TRBV3-2
d_call: .
clone_size: .
cdr3_length: 15
cdr3_nt: TGTGCCAGCAGCCCCCGGTTGGGGGGGCTGGGGAGCTACACCTTC
cdr3_aa: CASSPRLGGLGSYTF

j_call: TRBJ2-5
v_call: TRBV15
d_call: .
clone_size: once
cdr3_length: 13
cdr3_nt: TGTGCCACCAGCCGACAGACGCAAGAGACCCAGTACTTC
cdr3_aa: CATSRQTQETQYF

j_call: TRBJ1-4
v_call: TRBV20-1
d_call: TRBD1
clone_size: once
cdr3_length: 14
cdr3_nt: TGCAGTGCTAGTAGACAGGGGGCTAATGAAAAACTGTTTTTT
cdr3_aa: CSASRQGANEKLFF

j_call: TRBJ2-7
v_call: TRBV27
d_call: .
clone_size: .
cdr3_length: 15
cdr3_nt: TGTGCCAGCAGTTTATCCCTACTAAGAACTTACGAGCAGTACTTC
cdr3_aa: CASSLSLLRTYEQYF

j_call: TRBJ2-1
v_call: TRBV18
d_call: .
clone_size: .
cdr3_length: 16
cdr3_nt: TGTGCCAGCTCACCCCGGCTGGAGTCCTCCTACAATGAGCAGTTCTTC
cdr3_aa: CASSPRLESSYNEQFF

j_call: TRBJ2-2
v_call: TRBV2
d_call: .
clone_size: .
cdr3_length: 14
cdr3_nt: TGTGCCAGCAAGGGGGGGGCGGCCACCGGGGAGCTGTTTTTT
cdr3_aa: CASKGGAATGELFF

j_call: TRBJ2-5
v_call: TRBV28
d_call: .
clone_size: .
cdr3_length: 13
cdr3_nt: TGTGCCAGCAGTTTTAGTTATACGGGGACCCAGTACTTC
cdr3_aa: CASSFSYTGTQYF

j_call: TRBJ1-1
v_call: TRBV24-1
d_call: .
clone_size: .
cdr3_length: 12
cdr3_nt: TGTGCCACCGCGGGGGCGCGGATTGAAGCTTTCTTT
cdr3_aa: CATAGARIEAFF

j_call: TRBJ2-2
v_call: TRBV5-4
d_call: TRBD2
clone_size: few
cdr3_length: 17
cdr3_nt: TGTGCCAGCAGTTTCGGGGGAGGGGTTTACAACACCGGGGAGCTGTTTTTT
cdr3_aa: CASSFGGGVYNTGELFF

j_call: TRBJ2-2
v_call: TRBV7-9
d_call: .
clone_size: once
cdr3_length: 11
cdr3_nt: TGTGCCAGCAGCCTGACCGGGGAGCTGTTTTTT
cdr3_aa: CASSLTGELFF

j_call: TRBJ2-7
v_call: TRBV2
d_call: TRBD2
clone_size: .
cdr3_length: 15
cdr3_nt: TGTGCCAGCAGTTCAGGACTAGCGGGACTCTACGAGCAGTACTTC
cdr3_aa: CASSSGLAGLYEQYF